A single sample gave rise to the 10 T cell receptor beta chains below, sequenced in a study of blood T cell repertoires in COVID-19. The protocol was immunoSEQ multiplex PCR, while the TCRdb copy is restricted to in-frame clones and leaves out a portion. The sample contains some 460,000 clones, 75% to 90% of which appear only once. Source material: PBMCs or T cells enriched from blood (not recorded which). Receptors were obtained from a woman aged 18-30 years who had recovered from COVID-19.

The rearrangement uses TRBV4-1 and TRBJ2-1; D might be TRBD1 (5 bases). Germline V gene sequence: CDR1 MGHRA, CDR2 YSYEKL. V lost 0 bases to trimming and J lost 4 bases, with 7 bases between them. The CDR3 spans 14 residues. The CDR3: CASSQDDRYNEQFF. The CDR3 nucleotides are TGCGCCAGCAGCCAAGATGACAGATACAATGAGCAGTTCTTC.

The chain links TRBV7-9 to TRBJ1-1, with TRBD1 as a possible D gene (5 bases). Trimming took off 5 bases at V and 11 bases at J, with 12 bases between the two ends. The V gene's germline CDR1 is SEHNR and CDR2 FQNEAQ (reference sequence). The CDR3 is made up of 11 amino acids. The CDR3: CASSPLRGAFF. In DNA, the CDR3 is TGTGCCAGCAGCCCACTCCGGGGGGCTTTCTTT.

The DNA of the CDR3 is TGTGCCAGCAGTTTAGAGGGGGGGCCTTTCTATGGCTACACCTTC. It translates to CASSLEGGPFYGYTF. This sequence joins TRBV28 and TRBJ1-2; D is perhaps TRBD1 (6 bases). V lost 2 bases, J lost 4 bases, and 14 bases lay in between. CDR1 MDHEN and CDR2 SYDVKM come from the germline V gene. The CDR3 totals 15 residues.

The chain joins TRBV27 to TRBJ1-2, with TRBD1 identical over 7 bases. V shed 2 bases, J shed 5 bases, and the junction held 5 bases outside the gene matches. Germline-derived CDR1 and CDR2 are MNHEY and SMNVEV (reference sequence). This CDR3 contains 14 residues. CDR3 residues: CASSLRGRGYGYTF. The CDR3 DNA reads as TGTGCCAGCAGTTTAAGGGGCAGGGGGTATGGCTACACCTTC.

This clone turned up a few times. The chain couples TRBV2 to TRBJ1-1; D is undetermined. Germline CDR1 is SNHLY and CDR2 is FYNNEI. Trimming took off 3 bases at V and 1 base at J, with 12 bases between the two ends. The CDR3 is made up of 15 amino acids. CDR3: CASSDRAGTNTEAFF. In DNA, the CDR3 is TGTGCCAGCAGTGATAGGGCGGGTACGAACACTGAAGCTTTCTTT. Full variable domain (missing parts from reference TRBV2 and TRBJ1-1): EPEVTQTPSHQVTQMGQEVILRCVPISNHLYFYWYRQILGQKVEFLVSFYNNEISEKSEIFDDQFSVERPDGSNFTLKIRSTKLEDSAMYFCASSDRAGTNTEAFFGQGTRLTVV.

V usage is TRBV5-6 and J usage is TRBJ1-1; TRBD1 is a possible D gene (5 bases). Germline V CDR1 and CDR2: SGHDT, YYEEEE. Deletions cut 3 bases from V and 4 bases from J, with 13 bases between. The CDR3 is 14 amino acids. CDR3 DNA: TGTGCCAGCAGCTCCACAGGTTCGGGCACTGAAGCTTTCTTT. Encoded protein: CASSSTGSGTEAFF.

This clone was detected once. This chain connects TRBV19 to TRBJ2-3, with D hard to call. This CDR3 contains 14 residues. Germline V lookup: CDR1 LNHDA, CDR2 SQIVND (reference sequence). Trimming stripped 1 base from V and 6 bases from J, with 11 bases between. Here the CDR3 DNA reads TGTGCCAGTAGTATAGGTCAAGCGCCGGATACGCAGTATTTT. It is translated as CASSIGQAPDTQYF.

The gene calls are TRBV3-1 (or the pseudogene TRBV3-2) and TRBJ2-1, with 7 bases aligning to TRBD1. Per germline, CDR1 LGHDT and CDR2 YNNKEL (reference sequence). V lost 4 bases to trimming and J lost 5 bases; unmatched junction nucleotides: 11. The CDR3 extends over 16 amino acids. CDR3 region: CASSPLGQVGDNEQFF. The CDR3 DNA reads as TGTGCCAGCAGCCCGCTCGGACAGGTAGGGGACAATGAGCAGTTCTTC.

This clone was seen only a few times. This chain links TRBV27 with TRBJ1-2; perhaps TRBD1 as D (5 bases). The CDR3 contains 15 residues. CDR1 and CDR2 (germline): MNHEY, SMNVEV (reference sequence). The V and J ends lost 5 bases and 4 bases respectively, with 17 bases between them. In DNA form, the CDR3 reads TGTGCCAGCAGTCCGGACATTGATGGGGTCTATGGCTACACCTTC. Its translation is CASSPDIDGVYGYTF.

This clone was recorded many times. The chain links TRBV12-3 or TRBV12-4 to TRBJ1-6; D is ambiguous. This CDR3 contains 13 residues. Trimming pared 0 bases from V and 6 bases from J, leaving 3 bases between. CDR3 protein: CASSLARNSPLHF. The CDR3 DNA follows: TGTGCCAGCAGTTTAGCCCGTAATTCACCCCTCCACTTT.